The present T cell receptor (beta chain) was sequenced within a study of identical twins. Findings and limits, study-wide: The models systematically underestimated how much out-of-frame TCR alpha was shared in monozygotic twins. The same donors were not followed; conclusions instead depended on cross-sectional statistical analysis.

TCRdb reprocessed the 5' RACE reads with MiXCR, giving one entry per CDR3 protein. The sample holds 300,000 to 350,000 distinct CDR3 sequences, 9% to 15% seen once. In this sample, this clonotype turned up a few times. Antigen unknown. Germline-derived CDR1 and CDR2 are DFQATT and SNEGSKA (reference sequence). Trimming took off 3 bases at V and 4 bases at J, with 4 bases between the two ends. The CDR3 has 11 residues. These data also formed part of another study, on yellow fever vaccine responses in identical twins.

The V gene is TRBV20-1, the J gene TRBJ2-1; D gene ambiguous. Sequencing was done on a sample of CD8+ T cells sorted from blood. The TCR was taken from a woman between 18 and 29 years old in good health. The CDR3 sequence is CSASEYNEQFF. As DNA, the CDR3 is TGCAGTGCTAGCGAATACAATGAGCAGTTCTTC.